This T cell receptor (beta chain) was sequenced for a study of OX40 agonist ivuxolimab in advanced cancers. CDR3 length: 15 residues. Germline CDR1 is SGDLS and CDR2 is YYNGEE. The trim removed 4 bases at V and 4 bases at J, leaving 6 bases unmatched. The repertoire was sequenced with immunoSEQ multiplex PCR; TCRdb's copy has only in-frame clones and lacks some. Of over 55,000 clones detected, approximately 93% appear once; the ten largest clones hold roughly 2.2%. The chain links TRBV9 to TRBJ1-2, with 11 bases fitting TRBD1. The sequenced sample was CD4+ or CD8+ T cells sorted from blood, obtained in a trial of the OX40 agonist ivuxolimab. This sequence originates from an adult with an advanced solid tumor such as melanoma, head and neck, liver or kidney cancer. The CDR3 nucleotides read TGTGCCAGCAGCTTGGGACAGGGGGTTGGCTATGGCTACACCTTC. Translating gives CASSLGQGVGYGYTF.